This note documents a single T cell receptor (beta chain) sequence. CDR3 size: 16 residues. Germline lookup yields CDR1 SNHLY and CDR2 FYNNEI. With V trimmed by 2 bases and J by 4 bases, 5 bases remained unmatched. Lesional scalp tissue (obtained by punch biopsy) and peripheral blood were collected from alopecia areata patients. Extraction and reverse transcription of RNA yielded cDNA as the sequencing template. Here immunoSEQ multiplex PCR was the method, and the copy in TCRdb shows in-frame clones only, minus some. The table has roughly 6,000 clones, 60% seen once. The data derive from a study of CD8+ T cells in alopecia areata.

The origin of this receptor is a human donor with alopecia areata. Sequencing was done on a sample of skin. The rearrangement links TRBV2 to TRBJ2-7; 13 bases align to TRBD2. The CDR3 protein is CASSELGLAGKYEQYF. The CDR3 coding sequence is TGTGCCAGCAGTGAATTGGGACTAGCGGGAAAATACGAGCAGTACTTC.